Listed below are T cell receptor beta chains from one sample, sequenced in a study of T cell responses to AZD1222 COVID-19 vaccine. Clones were read by immunoSEQ multiplex PCR, and TCRdb kept only the in-frame ones, dropping some. This sample yields around 99,000 clones, of which approximately 91% are seen a single time; around a sixth belongs to the top ten. Sequencing used peripheral blood, obtained on day 0 of AZD1222 vaccination. These receptors were obtained from an adult in good health. CDR3s include the opening cysteine and the closing phenylalanine or tryptophan. Fields, in order: CDR3 DNA, CDR3 protein, J gene, V gene, D gene, clone size. The D gene is left open where the match is weak. Expanded clones are given a class, and other clones once, few, many or no size at all.

TGTGCCAGCATGGGCATTTCCTCTGGAAACACCATATATTTT CASMGISSGNTIYF TRBJ1-3 TRBV27 NA NA
TGTGCCAGCAGTTTAGAGATTCAGCAGTTCTTC CASSLEIQQFF TRBJ2-1 TRBV28 NA few
TGTGCCAGCAGCTCCGGGAATGCGGGACTAGCAGCTGTATTC CASSSGNAGLAAVF TRBJ2-4 TRBV7-8 TRBD2 NA
TGTGCCAGTAGCGCCCCCTGGCGTAGGAGCCGCACCGGGGAGCTGTTTTTT CASSAPWRRSRTGELFF TRBJ2-2 TRBV19 NA NA
TGTGCCAGCAGTTCAGGCGAAAAACTGTTTTTT CASSSGEKLFF TRBJ1-4 TRBV6-5 NA once
TGTGCCAGCAGCCCCGCCCGGGGGGCCAAAAACATTCAGTACTTC CASSPARGAKNIQYF TRBJ2-4 TRBV7-9 NA NA
TGTGCCAGCAGCCGGTCTCTCGGAGAGACCCAGTACTTC CASSRSLGETQYF TRBJ2-5 TRBV2 NA NA
TGCGCCAGCAGCCAAGGGAGTCATCCTGTCGATGGCTACACCTTC CASSQGSHPVDGYTF TRBJ1-2 TRBV4-3 NA NA
TGTGCCAGCAGTTCACAGGGGAACCAGTACTTC CASSSQGNQYF TRBJ2-7 TRBV6-5 TRBD1 NA
TGTGCCACCAGTGAATCGGGACAGGGTTGGGCAGATACGCAGTATTTT CATSESGQGWADTQYF TRBJ2-3 TRBV24-1 TRBD1 NA
TGTGCCAGTAGTATTCAGGGGGTCAATCAGCCCCAGCATTTT CASSIQGVNQPQHF TRBJ1-5 TRBV19 TRBD1 few
TGTGCCGGAGGTCGGTACAGGGTAGAAGCTTTCTTT CAGGRYRVEAFF TRBJ1-1 TRBV2 NA NA
TGCAGTGCTAGTGCGACCCTAAATTCGGGGGGCTACACCTTC CSASATLNSGGYTF TRBJ1-2 TRBV20-1 NA NA
TGCGCCAGCAGCTTGGTAGCGGGGGGCCCTTCCCACGAGCAGTACTTC CASSLVAGGPSHEQYF TRBJ2-7 TRBV5-1 TRBD2 NA
TGCAGTGCTAGTCTCGGGATACTAGCGGGACAAGAGACCCAGTACTTC CSASLGILAGQETQYF TRBJ2-5 TRBV20-1 TRBD2 NA
TGCAGCGTTGGTCGACTAGCCAACTACAATGAGCAGTTCTTC CSVGRLANYNEQFF TRBJ2-1 TRBV29-1 TRBD2 NA
TGTGCCAGCAGCTTGGTGGGGGTGGCAGATGGCTACACCTTC CASSLVGVADGYTF TRBJ1-2 TRBV5-4 NA once
TGCAGCGTTGTCGGTGGGAGCTCCTACGAGCAGTACTTC CSVVGGSSYEQYF TRBJ2-7 TRBV29-1 NA few